This T cell receptor beta chain stems from a study of tumor-infiltrating lymphocytes in primary liver carcinoma. The wider study: Tumors, staged T1-T3 N0M0, spanned 4.2 to 10 cm.

Study-wide results and limits: Tumors significantly exceeded blood in top-250-clone fraction (p = 0.039). Owing to bulk unsorted samples, no comparison was made between CD4+ and CD8+ repertoires.

The CDR3 totals 11 residues. With 7 bases removed from V and 10 bases from J, the gap between germline ends came to 11 bases. Starting from 500 ng of total RNA, TCR beta cDNA was produced with a primer in the constant region. Libraries of TCR beta came from three nested multiplex PCR rounds with slightly modified ARM-PCR. It was with TRBV1-TRBV30 forward primers and a C-beta reverse primer that the first two PCR rounds were run, at around 11 cycles each. In TCRdb, the multiplex PCR reads were re-called with MiXCR into one record per CDR3 protein. Among a few hundred thousand distinct CDR3 sequences, around 50% were seen once, and the ten largest hold approximately 17%. Germline DNA was also extracted, with blood RNA taken from unsorted whole blood. The patients, who had chronic HBV infection, were treatment-naive (untreated). Worth noting for this clonotype: The antigen is undetermined.

The chain carries TRBV12-3 or TRBV12-4 and TRBJ2-1; D is unclear. The material sequenced was peripheral blood. The TCR comes from a woman aged 25 to 45 with primary liver carcinoma and hepatitis B virus infection. This CDR3 reads CASTKVGEQFF. DNA of the CDR3: TGTGCCAGCACCAAAGTGGGGGAGCAGTTCTTC.